This T cell receptor beta chain emerged from a study of PD-1 blockade in classical Hodgkin lymphoma (dated by TCRdb to 2018 to 2021). About the investigation overall: Nivolumab dosing was 3 mg/kg intravenously every 2 weeks, continuing until either disease progression or unacceptable toxicity. A peripheral blood immune signature of response to PD-1 blockade in classical Hodgkin lymphoma was defined using TCR beta sequencing and CyTOF.

Trimming costs V 6 bases and J 5 bases, and their ends lie 20 bases apart. From the cysteine up to the phenylalanine, the CDR3 has a length of 15 residues. Only the CDR3 DNA stays, 45 bases, in frame from base 1. Based on the germline V gene (reference sequence), the CDR1 and CDR2 sequences are MNHEY and SMNVEV. What this sample's time point label stands for: cycle 2 day 1 (C2D1) of nivolumab. Every trial patient had relapsed following autologous stem cell transplantation, and prior brentuximab vedotin exposure was what differed among cohorts A, B and C. The trial cohort included 45 to 65 patients with relapsed/refractory classical Hodgkin lymphoma, and each patient had a best overall response of complete response, partial response or progressive disease. In the multi-cohort phase II CheckMate 205 trial, trial patients received single-agent nivolumab. An independent review committee assessed best overall response by applying the 2007 International Working Group response criteria. Trial PBMCs were obtained immediately prior to nivolumab initiation (C1D1) and on therapy at cycle 2 day 1 and cycle 4 day 1. Peripheral blood was collected in 8 mL Vacutainer Cell Preparation Tubes, from which PBMCs were isolated by centrifugation and then cryopreserved.

The Qiagen DNeasy kit was used to extract genomic DNA from unsorted PBMCs and from the negatively selected CD4+ and CD8+ fractions. TCR beta CDR3 regions were subjected to amplification by immunoSEQ multiplex PCR with primers that anneal to V and J segments. A synthetic immune receptor repertoire was used to minimize amplification bias, and remaining bias was computationally removed after sequencing. The study's own analysis went as follows. Custom Python scripts were used to quantify repertoire diversity as the Shannon entropy index. The unsorted, CD4+ and CD8+ repertoires were each analyzed separately, with the exception of combined analyses, where CD4+ and CD8+ sequences were merged in silico. A clone was considered expanded if an increase in frequency of at least 2-fold after treatment relative to C1D1 was found, and a pseudocount of 0.5 was applied to clones undetected at baseline. Singleton clones were defined as clones with 0 or 1 copy at C1D1, and non-singleton clones were defined as clones with 2 or more copies. Clones expanded in unsorted samples were labelled as CD4+, CD8+ or unknown by matching protein sequences in sorted samples from the same patient. Wilcoxon tests were applied to paired samples to test diversity changes from C1D1 to C4D1. Not all clones reach the TCRdb copy of this immuneACCESS table, which keeps in-frame sequences only. Checked studies attribute under half of the gap to unresolved V genes and leave the rest unexplained. V, J and clone size were drawn from that table, and D and trimming were deduced from the DNA. Counted in this sample were 9,500 to 13,000 clones; approximately 80% of them appeared once. Clones ranked in the top ten supply roughly 6% of the sample.

What the work shows at the level of the full study, not this receptor alone: Among trial patients, those achieving complete response had baseline diversity similar to that of newly diagnosed patients, while diversity was significantly lower in partial responders and progressors. Lower diversity was observed in patients in whom nivolumab was started less than 1 year after ASCT, and these patients were excluded from later analyses so that confounding by immune reconstitution would be avoided. By C4D1, a significant rise was seen in CD4+ TCR diversity but not in CD8+ TCR diversity (p=0.0027 vs p=0.16), and the rise was most apparent among complete responders (p=0.02). The study covered only a single clinical trial cohort, and the causes of the repertoire differences, possibly disease activity or prior therapy, were still not defined. Newly diagnosed patients were reported to have lower baseline TCR diversity than healthy donors, and relapsed/refractory patients were reported to have lower baseline TCR diversity still.

Comment on this clone: This receptor's antigen is unknown. The sample holds no much larger clone one base away, and base qualities are not on file.

This clonotype was sampled from a human donor with classical Hodgkin lymphoma. The sequence links TRBV27 to TRBJ2-7; perhaps TRBD2 is the D gene, with 5 bases matching. This sample comprised peripheral blood mononuclear cells (PBMCs), obtained before the second cycle of nivolumab. The bases are TGTGCCAGCAGCGTCTTAGGGTTCCCCGGGGACGAGCAGTACTTC. This encodes CASSVLGFPGDEQYF.